These 5 T cell receptor beta chains came from one sample sequenced in a study of cytomegalovirus exposure and HLA in healthy donors. PCR involved 60 Vbeta and 13 Jbeta primers. Clones were read by immunoSEQ multiplex PCR, and TCRdb kept only the in-frame ones, dropping some. Found here are roughly 200,000 clones, about 80% of them singletons; the top ten hold less than 2%. The sequenced sample was PBMCs. Every receptor here comes from a man aged 25-40 years in good health and CMV-seronegative.

V is TRBV11-2 and J is TRBJ2-7; 10 nucleotides match TRBD1. V gave up 2 bases and J gave up 4 bases; unmatched junction bases: 14. The CDR3 is 18 amino acids. Germline V gene data show CDR1 as SGHAT and CDR2 as FQNNGV. CDR3: CASSLRSGPGQGSYEQYF. In DNA, the CDR3 is TGTGCCAGCAGCTTAAGGTCGGGCCCGGGACAGGGGTCTTACGAGCAGTACTTC.

This chain links TRBV14 with TRBJ2-3; D perhaps matches TRBD2 (5 bases). Trimming cost V 1 base and J 5 bases, with 13 bases left between them. This CDR3 spans 15 amino acids. Germline V gives CDR1 SGHDN, CDR2 FVKESK. CDR3 DNA: TGTGCCAGCAGCCAAGTGAGGGTAGGGCTAGATACGCAGTATTTT. It codes for CASSQVRVGLDTQYF.

This clone showed up just a few times. The chain links TRBV6-1 to TRBJ2-4, with D maybe TRBD2 (6 bases). V was pared by 3 bases and J by 0 bases, with 12 bases between. From germline, CDR1 is MNHNS and CDR2 SASEGT. The CDR3 is 16 residues long. The CDR3 spells CASSEGLGRAKNIQYF. Written as DNA, the CDR3 is TGTGCCAGCAGTGAGGGACTGGGGAGAGCCAAAAACATTCAGTACTTC.

This clone was counted only a few times. The J gene is TRBJ2-7, the V gene TRBV5-6; TRBD1 matches 9 bases. V gave up 1 base and J gave up 6 bases; unmatched junction bases: 2. The CDR3 is 13 amino acids. Germline V gene sequence: CDR1 SGHDT, CDR2 YYEEEE. Here the CDR3 DNA reads TGTGCCAGCAGCTTGACGGACAGGGGCGAGCAGTACTTC. Its protein product is CASSLTDRGEQYF.

This chain connects TRBV7-9 to TRBJ1-1, with D unresolved. CDR1 and CDR2 (germline): SEHNR, FQNEAQ (reference sequence). The ends were cut back, 10 bases at V and 1 base at J, with 13 bases in the middle. The CDR3 runs to 13 residues. CDR3 protein: CATAGGSNTEAFF. The CDR3 DNA reads TGTGCCACCGCGGGAGGCTCGAACACTGAAGCTTTCTTT.